One and the same sample provided the 15 T cell receptor beta chains below, sequenced in a study of blood T cell repertoires in COVID-19. Sequencing was performed with immunoSEQ multiplex PCR; in TCRdb, only in-frame clones are kept and a portion is missing. The sample gives 150,000 or so clones, approximately 88% of which show up once; more than 6.5% is in the top ten. Sequenced input: PBMCs or T cells enriched from blood (not recorded which). Receptor source: a woman between 50 and 59 years old who had recovered from COVID-19.

The chain is built from TRBV7-6 and TRBJ1-1; D not certain. The V end was cut by 5 bases, the J end by 3 bases, with 10 bases between. Germline CDR1 is SGHVS and CDR2 is FNYEAQ. There are 13 residues in the CDR3. CDR3 in amino acids: CASSPSEDTEAFF. In nucleotides, the CDR3 is TGTGCCAGCAGCCCCTCAGAGGACACTGAAGCTTTCTTT.

This clone was counted once. This sequence joins TRBV5-4 and TRBJ1-1; TRBD1 might be the D (5 bases). V was cut by 3 bases and J by 0 bases, with 21 bases left in between. From germline, CDR1 is SGHNT and CDR2 YYREEE (reference sequence). The CDR3 loop spans 18 amino acids. As DNA, the CDR3 is TGTGCCAGCAGCTCTAGGTGGGGCAGAAAGCTTATGAACACTGAAGCTTTCTTT. It encodes CASSSRWGRKLMNTEAFF.

In its sample, this clone was seen a few times. This rearrangement joins TRBV27 to TRBJ2-7; 8 positions match TRBD1. Germline loops: CDR1 MNHEY, CDR2 SMNVEV (reference sequence). The CDR3 totals 14 residues. V lost 3 bases and J lost 3; bases outside the gene matches: 4. CDR3 loop: CASSLKDRDYEQYF. CDR3 nucleotides: TGTGCCAGCAGTTTGAAGGACAGGGACTACGAGCAGTACTTC.

The genes are TRBV3-1 (or the pseudogene TRBV3-2) and TRBJ2-3, with 9 bases that match TRBD2. The germline CDR1 and CDR2 sequences are LGHDT and YNNKEL (reference sequence). Germline trimming cut 0 bases from V and 6 bases from J; bases unmatched to any gene: 10. This CDR3 is built from 17 residues. CDR3 sequence (DNA): TGTGCCAGCAGCCAAGAAGTAGCGGGGGAGCCCCGCGATACGCAGTATTTT. It codes for CASSQEVAGEPRDTQYF.

The V and J genes are TRBV19 and TRBJ1-1, with TRBD1 identical over 8 bases. Germline values: CDR1 LNHDA, CDR2 SQIVND (reference sequence). This CDR3 is 14 amino acids long. The ends lost 10 bases at V and 1 base at J; junction bases unmatched: 8. Here the CDR3 DNA reads TGTGCCATCCGCGACAGGGGTGGGAACACTGAAGCTTTCTTT. Its protein is CAIRDRGGNTEAFF.

This chain links TRBV2 with TRBJ2-7; 8 bases fit TRBD1. V gave up 5 bases and J gave up 4 bases; unmatched junction bases: 4. CDR1 SNHLY and CDR2 FYNNEI come from the germline V gene. CDR3 length: 13 residues. This CDR3 reads CASSRDRGYEQYF. The CDR3 bases are TGTGCCAGCAGTCGTGACAGGGGATACGAGCAGTACTTC. The entire variable domain, with the rest obtained from reference TRBV2 and TRBJ2-7, is as follows: EPEVTQTPSHQVTQMGQEVILRCVPISNHLYFYWYRQILGQKVEFLVSFYNNEISEKSEIFDDQFSVERPDGSNFTLKIRSTKLEDSAMYFCASSRDRGYEQYFGPGTRLTVT.

The chain has TRBV30 and TRBJ1-5; 7 nucleotides agree with TRBD1. J gave up 5 bases and V 0 bases, and 10 bases lay outside the gene matches. The CDR3 totals 16 residues. Per germline, CDR1 GTSNPN and CDR2 SVGIG (reference sequence). CDR3 sequence reads: CAWSVQGRGSDQPQHF. DNA of the CDR3: TGTGCCTGGAGTGTACAGGGCAGGGGGTCGGATCAGCCCCAGCATTTT.

The chain joins TRBV18 to TRBJ1-1; the D is unclear. V gave up 2 bases and J gave up 0 bases, with 13 bases separating them. This CDR3 has 16 residues. Germline loops: CDR1 KGHSH, CDR2 LQKENI. The chain's CDR3 is CASSPATLRLNTEAFF. The DNA for the CDR3 is TGTGCCAGCTCACCAGCGACACTGCGCTTGAACACTGAAGCTTTCTTT.

The chain is built from TRBV5-8 and TRBJ2-1, with TRBD1 identical over 9 bases. The CDR3 spans 17 residues. V trimming: 4 bases; J trimming: 12 bases; junction bases outside the gene matches: 20. Germline V CDR1 and CDR2: SGHTS, YDEGEE. For the CDR3, the DNA is TGTGCCAGCAGCCCCCCACTCACAGGGGGCCCCGGCGGCTCGCAGTTCTTC. Encoded protein: CASSPPLTGGPGGSQFF.

J is TRBJ2-1 and V is TRBV5-1, with 8 bases aligning to TRBD1. This CDR3 contains 15 residues. V lost 4 bases and J lost 5; bases outside the gene matches: 8. Germline V gene sequence: CDR1 SGHRS, CDR2 YFSETQ. DNA for the CDR3: TGCGCCAGCAGCGAGCGGACAGGGATCAACAATGAGCAGTTCTTC. Amino acid sequence: CASSERTGINNEQFF.

The chain's CDR3 is CSVDSQNTGELFF. CDR3 nucleotide sequence: TGCAGCGTTGATTCCCAGAACACCGGGGAGCTGTTTTTT. The rearrangement uses TRBV29-1 and TRBJ2-2, with D hard to call. Germline V gene sequence: CDR1 SQVTM, CDR2 ANQGSEA. The length of the CDR3 is 13 residues. V was clipped by 3 bases and J by 1 base, with 6 bases between them.

The rearrangement joins TRBV6-2 or TRBV6-3 to TRBJ2-7, with a possible D match to TRBD1 (5 bases). Trimming left V 2 bases short and J 5 bases short, with 10 bases between. CDR1 and CDR2 from the germline V gene are MNHEY and SVGEGT. This CDR3 region has 13 residues. The CDR3 coding sequence is TGTGCCAGCAGTTACGGGGCAGGGCACGAGCAGTACTTC. It encodes CASSYGAGHEQYF.

The chain uses TRBV7-2 and TRBJ1-2; 8 nucleotides line up with TRBD1. The trim removed 6 bases at V and 4 bases at J, leaving 7 bases unmatched. The CDR3 is 14 residues long. Germline-derived CDR1 and CDR2 are SGHTA and FQGNSA. CDR3 sequence: CASSSQGAGYGYTF. For the CDR3, the DNA is TGTGCCAGCAGTTCCCAGGGGGCGGGCTATGGCTACACCTTC. Filled out from reference TRBV7-2 and TRBJ1-2, the complete variable domain reads GAGVSQSPSNKVTEKGKDVELRCDPISGHTALYWYRQSLGQGLEFLIYFQGNSAPDKSGLPSDRFSAERTGGSVSTLTIQRTQQEDSAVYLCASSSQGAGYGYTFGSGTRLTVV.

The V and J genes are TRBV6-5 and TRBJ1-2; possible D gene TRBD1, 5 bases. Per germline, CDR1 MNHEY and CDR2 SVGAGI. The CDR3 runs 14 residues. Trimming removed 0 bases at V and 6 bases at J, with 11 bases between. In nucleotides, the CDR3 is TGTGCCAGCAGTTACTCGCGACAGTCTGATGGCTACACCTTC. It is translated as CASSYSRQSDGYTF.

The chain links TRBV7-3 to TRBJ2-1; 15 bases are a match to TRBD2. In germline, CDR1 is SGHTA, CDR2 FQGTGA. The CDR3 totals 15 residues. The ends lost 5 bases at V and 10 bases at J; junction bases unmatched: 6. CDR3: CASSPGLAGGLEQFF. The CDR3 DNA reads as TGTGCCAGCAGCCCTGGACTAGCGGGGGGGCTCGAGCAGTTCTTC.